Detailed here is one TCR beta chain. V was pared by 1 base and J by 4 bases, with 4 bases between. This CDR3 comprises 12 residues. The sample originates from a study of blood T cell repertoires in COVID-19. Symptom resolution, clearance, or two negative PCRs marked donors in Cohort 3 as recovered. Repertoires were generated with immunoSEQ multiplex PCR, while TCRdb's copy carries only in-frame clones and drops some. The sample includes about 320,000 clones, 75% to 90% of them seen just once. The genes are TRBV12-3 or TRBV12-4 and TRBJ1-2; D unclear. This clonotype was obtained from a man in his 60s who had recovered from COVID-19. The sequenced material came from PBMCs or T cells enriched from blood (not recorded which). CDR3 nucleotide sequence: TGTGCCAGCAGTTTAGTCGTCTATGGCTACACCTTC. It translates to CASSLVVYGYTF.